This T cell receptor (beta chain) emerged from a study of blood T cell repertoires in COVID-19. V was pared by 6 bases and J by 7 bases, with 13 bases of the junction left unmatched. The CDR3 has 15 amino acids. Germline CDR1 is MNHEY and CDR2 is SVGEGT. Only in-frame clones appear in the TCRdb table, and some are missing; sequencing was by immunoSEQ multiplex PCR. The sample includes roughly 250,000 clones, 70% to 90% seen only once; the top ten take approximately 2%. This TCR came from a woman aged 40-49 years who had recovered from COVID-19. The chain employs TRBV6-2 or TRBV6-3 and TRBJ2-7; 9 nucleotides agree with TRBD2. Sequencing was done on a sample of peripheral blood. CDR3 region: CASSKGSSGAREQYF. CDR3 coding DNA: TGTGCCAGCAGCAAGGGGTCTAGCGGGGCCCGAGAGCAGTACTTC.